A single sample is the source of the 25 T cell receptor beta chains below, sequenced in a study of T cells after yellow fever vaccination. TCRdb reprocessed the 5' RACE reads with MiXCR, giving one entry per CDR3 protein. The sample lists 150,000 to 200,000 distinct CDR3 sequences; 8% to 13% were seen once. The material was CD8+ T cells sorted from PBMCs, obtained 15 days after the yellow fever booster vaccination. These receptors originate from a man aged 18-30 years who received the YFV17D yellow fever vaccine.

The chain recombines TRBV21-1 with TRBJ2-3; the D call in the table, TRBD2, was not verified against the DNA. TRBV21-1 has pseudogene status. The CDR3 is made up of 14 amino acids. The CDR3 protein is CASSAGRGTDTQYF. The CDR3 nucleotides read TGTGCCAGCAGCGCCGGGAGGGGCACAGATACGCAGTATTTT.

This clonotype has a handful of counts. The J gene is TRBJ2-1, the V gene TRBV7-8; 8 nucleotides align to TRBD2. V was pared by 0 bases and J by 4 bases, with 17 bases of the junction left unmatched. This CDR3 contains 20 residues. The germline V gene has CDR1 SGHVS and CDR2 FQNEAQ. The chain's CDR3 is CASSLARGGGPVGDYNEQFF. DNA for the CDR3: TGTGCCAGCAGCTTAGCGCGTGGCGGGGGGCCCGTGGGGGATTACAATGAGCAGTTCTTC. The variable domain in full, completed from reference TRBV7-8 and TRBJ2-1, reads GAGVSQSPRYKVAKRGQDVALRCDPISGHVSLFWYQQALGQGPEFLTYFQNEAQLDKSGLPSDRFFAERPEGSVSTLKIQRTQQEDSAVYLCASSLARGGGPVGDYNEQFFGPGTRLTVL.

This clonotype was seen only a few times. V gene TRBV7-9 combines with J gene TRBJ2-7, with D possibly TRBD2 on 6 matching bases. Germline CDR1 and CDR2: SEHNR and FQNEAQ (reference sequence). This CDR3 spans 15 amino acids. Deletions cut 1 base from V and 3 bases from J, with 13 bases between. The chain's CDR3 is CASSLGGGGFYEQYF. In DNA form, the CDR3 reads TGTGCCAGCAGCTTAGGCGGTGGGGGGTTCTACGAGCAGTACTTC.

This clonotype was counted ten times or more. The chain employs TRBV4-3 and TRBJ2-2; the D is unclear. The V gene lost 4 bases and the J gene lost 2 bases, with 14 bases spanning the gap. Germline values: CDR1 LGHNA, CDR2 YSLEER. The CDR3 has 16 amino acids. CDR3: CASSRLGPSNTGELFF. The CDR3 DNA reads as TGCGCCAGCAGCCGCCTGGGCCCGAGTAACACCGGGGAGCTGTTTTTT.

The chain employs TRBV15 and TRBJ2-6; D not certain. V dropped 2 bases and J dropped 0 bases, with 26 bases sitting between them. This CDR3 contains 22 residues. CDR1 and CDR2 (germline): LNHNV, YYDKDF (reference sequence). CDR3 amino acids: CATSRPLLGDEPQYSGANVLTF. The CDR3 DNA reads TGTGCCACCAGCAGACCCCTCCTTGGCGACGAGCCTCAGTACTCTGGGGCCAACGTCCTGACTTTC.

This clonotype was seen a handful of times. The CDR3: CASRPGLAGNTQYF. DNA for the CDR3: TGTGCCAGCAGGCCGGGACTAGCGGGGAATACGCAGTATTTT. The rearrangement links TRBV12-3 or TRBV12-4 to TRBJ2-3, with TRBD2 matching over 13 bases. The CDR3 totals 14 residues. After removal of 6 bases from V and 7 bases from J, the junction contained 4 bases not matched to a gene.

This clonotype was seen only a few times. V and J are TRBV12-3 or TRBV12-4 and TRBJ2-2; D remains ambiguous. The CDR3 has 15 amino acids. V was clipped by 7 bases and J by 0 bases, with 12 bases between them. For the CDR3, the DNA is TGTGCCAGCATAAGTGAACTATCGAACACCGGGGAGCTGTTTTTT. Translation: CASISELSNTGELFF.

V and J are TRBV12-3 or TRBV12-4 and TRBJ2-7; TRBD1 agrees at 7 bases. This CDR3 is 13 amino acids long. CDR3 residues: CGSSATGLNEQYV. The DNA of the CDR3 is TGTGGCAGCAGCGCGACAGGGCTGAACGAGCAGTACGTC.

This chain links TRBV5-6 with TRBJ2-1, with D tentatively TRBD1 or TRBD2 (5 bases each). V was trimmed by 1 base and J by 9 bases, leaving 8 bases between them. CDR1 and CDR2 (germline): SGHDT, YYEEEE. CDR3 length equals 12 residues. CDR3 in amino acids: CASSLRGAEQFF. The CDR3 DNA sequence: TGTGCCAGCAGCTTGCGAGGGGCTGAGCAGTTCTTC.

This chain links TRBV4-1 with TRBJ2-4; D uncertain. This CDR3 region has 15 residues. Per the germline V gene, CDR1 is MGHRA and CDR2 is YSYEKL. Trimming removed 1 base from V and 0 bases from J, with 7 bases in between. In nucleotides, the CDR3 is TGCGCCAGCAGCCAAGCACCTACAGCCAAAAACATTCAGTACTTC. As protein: CASSQAPTAKNIQYF.

The CDR3, as DNA: TGTGCCAGATCCGACCCTTCCGGGCAGCCCCAGCATTTT. Its translation is CARSDPSGQPQHF. The chain employs TRBV2 and TRBJ1-5, with D hard to call. Germline V gives CDR1 SNHLY, CDR2 FYNNEI. The CDR3 is 13 residues long. Trimming took off 9 bases at V and 7 bases at J, with 16 bases between the two ends.

This chain uses TRBV19 with TRBJ1-1, with a tentative D call TRBD1 (6 bases). Trimming stripped 7 bases from V and 1 base from J, with 10 bases between. In germline, CDR1 is LNHDA, CDR2 SQIVND (reference sequence). The CDR3 is 13 residues long. CDR3 amino acids: CASTQTGNTEAFF. In DNA, the CDR3 is TGTGCCAGTACCCAGACAGGGAACACTGAAGCTTTCTTT.

This clonotype has at least ten counts. The chain employs TRBV7-9 and TRBJ1-6, with D possibly TRBD1 on 5 matching bases. This CDR3 is built from 16 residues. Germline V CDR1 and CDR2: SEHNR, FQNEAQ (reference sequence). V was trimmed by 3 bases and J by 6 bases, leaving 15 bases between them. The CDR3 spells CASSFLTAGLNSPLHF. CDR3 nucleotide sequence: TGTGCCAGCAGCTTCTTGACAGCGGGACTTAATTCACCCCTCCACTTT.

In this sample, this clonotype turned up a few times. CDR3: CASSSIADTQYF. The CDR3 DNA follows: TGTGCCAGCAGCTCCATAGCAGATACGCAGTATTTT. The chain joins TRBV7-3 to TRBJ2-3; unclear D gene. Looked up from germline, CDR1 is SGHTA and CDR2 is FQGTGA. V gave up 4 bases and J gave up 4 bases, with 6 bases separating them. This CDR3 is built from 12 residues.

V and J are TRBV6-2 or TRBV6-3 and TRBJ1-5; TRBD1 aligns across 8 bases. Germline values: CDR1 MNHEY, CDR2 SVGEGT. V lost 6 bases and J lost 3; bases outside the gene matches: 10. The CDR3 is made up of 16 amino acids. CDR3 coding DNA: TGTGCCAGCAGGCAGGGGGACAGGATACTCAATCAGCCCCAGCATTTT. This codes for CASRQGDRILNQPQHF.

This clonotype has only a few counts. J is TRBJ1-1 and V is TRBV19, with 8 bases that match TRBD1. Germline V gene data show CDR1 as LNHDA and CDR2 as SQIVND (reference sequence). CDR3 length: 14 amino acids. The V and J ends lost 7 bases and 4 bases, in that order; junction bases with no gene match: 8. CDR3 DNA: TGTGCCAGTACCTCGACAGGGGTGGGCACTGAAGCTTTCTTT. Protein product: CASTSTGVGTEAFF.

Here the CDR3 DNA reads TGCAGTGTTTTACAGGGGGGCGAAGCTTTCTTT. Its translation: CSVLQGGEAFF. The V gene is TRBV20-1, the J gene TRBJ1-1; TRBD1 aligns across 8 bases. The V gene end was trimmed by 7 bases and the J gene end by 8 bases; junction bases not matched to a gene: 6. The CDR3 has 11 residues. CDR1 and CDR2 (germline): DFQATT, SNEGSKA (reference sequence).

Ten or more counts support this clonotype. The V call is TRBV5-1, the J call TRBJ2-1; no clear D. The CDR3 covers 12 residues. V was clipped by 6 bases and J by 6 bases, with 10 bases between them. CDR1 is SGHRS and CDR2 is YFSETQ in the germline V gene. CDR3 sequence: CASTIRPNEQFF. Here the CDR3 DNA reads TGCGCCAGCACGATACGCCCCAATGAGCAGTTCTTC.

The chain employs TRBV7-6 and TRBJ2-7, with 7 nucleotides matching TRBD1. Germline values: CDR1 SGHVS, CDR2 FNYEAQ. Trimming took 1 base from V and 2 from J; bases not matched to a gene: 5. The CDR3 contains 15 residues. CDR3 amino acids: CASSLGYRGAYEQYF. CDR3 nucleotides: TGTGCCAGCAGCTTAGGTTACAGGGGAGCCTACGAGCAGTACTTC.

This clonotype occurred many times. J is TRBJ2-5 and V is TRBV9; 7 bases agree with TRBD2. Trimming cost V 4 bases and J 5 bases; bases outside gene matches: 5. The germline CDR1 and CDR2 sequences are SGDLS and YYNGEE. The length of the CDR3 is 13 residues. CDR3 coding DNA: TGTGCCAGCAGCAAGGACGGGGGGGAGACCCAGTACTTC. Its protein is CASSKDGGETQYF.

Ten or more counts support this clonotype. The chain recombines TRBV5-1 with TRBJ2-4; D gene ambiguous. The germline V gene has CDR1 SGHRS and CDR2 YFSETQ. The ends were cut back, 2 bases at V and 5 bases at J, with 2 bases in the middle. This CDR3 has 11 residues. CDR3 nucleotides: TGCGCCAGCAGCTTACAAAACATTCAGTACTTC. This codes for CASSLQNIQYF.

This clonotype was seen a few times. The rearrangement uses TRBV7-2 and TRBJ2-1; maybe TRBD1 (6 bases). Germline V gene data show CDR1 as SGHTA and CDR2 as FQGNSA. CDR3 length: 15 amino acids. V was clipped by 2 bases and J by 1 base, with 9 bases between them. CDR3 loop: CASSLTTGSYNEQFF. The CDR3 bases are TGTGCCAGCAGCTTAACAACAGGGTCCTACAATGAGCAGTTCTTC.

The CDR3, as DNA: TGTGCCACCAGCAGAGATCAGCAAGCGAGCTCCTACGAGCAGTACTTC. It encodes CATSRDQQASSYEQYF. The chain couples TRBV15 to TRBJ2-7, with no clear D. V was trimmed by 0 bases and J by 0 bases, leaving 12 bases between them. CDR3 length equals 16 residues. Germline V gives CDR1 LNHNV, CDR2 YYDKDF (reference sequence).

In this sample, this clonotype turned up a few times. The chain joins TRBV12-3 or TRBV12-4 to TRBJ2-7; D remains unclear. This CDR3 has 13 residues. Trimming removed 5 bases at V and 3 bases at J, with 11 bases between. The CDR3 spells CASSEASNYEQYF. DNA of the CDR3: TGTGCCAGCAGTGAGGCGAGTAACTACGAGCAGTACTTC.

This clonotype was picked up a small number of times. The genes are TRBV9 and TRBJ2-5; D remains unclear. The V end was cut by 0 bases, the J end by 3 bases, with 12 bases between. Germline V gene sequence: CDR1 SGDLS, CDR2 YYNGEE. There are 15 residues in the CDR3. The CDR3 region has the DNA TGTGCCAGCAGCGTAGGGTCGGTGGTGGAAGAGACCCAGTACTTC. Its protein product is CASSVGSVVEETQYF.